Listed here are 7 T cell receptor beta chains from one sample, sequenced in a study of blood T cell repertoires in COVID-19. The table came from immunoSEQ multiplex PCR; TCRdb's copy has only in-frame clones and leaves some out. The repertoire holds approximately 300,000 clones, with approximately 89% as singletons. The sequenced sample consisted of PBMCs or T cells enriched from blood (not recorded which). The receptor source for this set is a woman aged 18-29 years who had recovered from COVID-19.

CDR3 amino acids: CASSVLAGGRGNEQFF. In nucleotides, the CDR3 is TGCGCCAGCAGTGTTTTAGCGGGAGGCCGGGGCAATGAGCAGTTCTTC. V and J are TRBV10-1 and TRBJ2-1, with 10 bases lining up with TRBD2. V lost 4 bases to trimming and J lost 6 bases; unmatched junction nucleotides: 9. The germline V gene has CDR1 WNHNN and CDR2 SYGVQD (reference sequence). The CDR3 consists of 16 residues.

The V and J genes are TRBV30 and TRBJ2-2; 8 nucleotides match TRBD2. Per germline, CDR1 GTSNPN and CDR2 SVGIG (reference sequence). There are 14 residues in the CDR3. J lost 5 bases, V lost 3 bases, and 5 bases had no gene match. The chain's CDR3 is CAWRNPGGTGELFF. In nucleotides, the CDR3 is TGTGCCTGGAGGAACCCGGGAGGGACCGGGGAGCTGTTTTTT.

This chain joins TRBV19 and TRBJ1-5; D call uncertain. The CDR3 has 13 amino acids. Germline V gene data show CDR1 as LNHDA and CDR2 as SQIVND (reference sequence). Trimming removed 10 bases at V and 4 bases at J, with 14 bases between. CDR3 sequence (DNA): TGTGCCACTTCGGATGACACGAATCAGCCCCAGCATTTT. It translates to CATSDDTNQPQHF. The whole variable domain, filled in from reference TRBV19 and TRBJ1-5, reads DGGITQSPKYLFRKEGQNVTLSCEQNLNHDAMYWYRQDPGQGLRLIYYSQIVNDFQKGDIAEGYSVSREKKESFPLTVTSAQKNPTAFYLCATSDDTNQPQHFGDGTRLSIL.

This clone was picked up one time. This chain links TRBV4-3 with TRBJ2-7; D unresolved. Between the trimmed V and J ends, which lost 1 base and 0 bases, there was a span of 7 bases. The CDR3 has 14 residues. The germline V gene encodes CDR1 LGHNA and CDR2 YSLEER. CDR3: CASSQATVSYEQYF. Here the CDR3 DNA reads TGCGCCAGCAGCCAAGCAACGGTCTCCTACGAGCAGTACTTC.

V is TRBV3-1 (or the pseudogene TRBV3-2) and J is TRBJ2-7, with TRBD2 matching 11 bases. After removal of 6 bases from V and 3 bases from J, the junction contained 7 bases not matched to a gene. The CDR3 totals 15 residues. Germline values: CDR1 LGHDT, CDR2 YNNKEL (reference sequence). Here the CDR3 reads CASRLTSGRDYEQYF. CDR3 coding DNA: TGTGCCAGCAGACTAACTAGCGGGAGAGACTACGAGCAGTACTTC.

The CDR3 bases are TGTGCCAGTAATGACAACAGGGTTAATTCACCCCTCCACTTT. Protein sequence: CASNDNRVNSPLHF. The rearrangement joins TRBV19 to TRBJ1-6; tentative D call: TRBD1 (6 bases). The CDR3 length is 14 residues. Germline V gives CDR1 LNHDA, CDR2 SQIVND (reference sequence). The germline V and J ends were trimmed by 7 bases and 6 bases, with 13 bases remaining between them.

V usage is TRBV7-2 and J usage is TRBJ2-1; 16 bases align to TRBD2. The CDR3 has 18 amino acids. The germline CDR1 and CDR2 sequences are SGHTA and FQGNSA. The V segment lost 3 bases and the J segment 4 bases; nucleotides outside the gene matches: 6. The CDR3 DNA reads TGTGCCAGCAGCTTGGGACTAGCGGGGGGGCCACGATACAATGAGCAGTTCTTC. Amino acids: CASSLGLAGGPRYNEQFF. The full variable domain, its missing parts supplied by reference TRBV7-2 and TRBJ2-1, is GAGVSQSPSNKVTEKGKDVELRCDPISGHTALYWYRQSLGQGLEFLIYFQGNSAPDKSGLPSDRFSAERTGGSVSTLTIQRTQQEDSAVYLCASSLGLAGGPRYNEQFFGPGTRLTVL.